This entry lists 9 T cell receptor beta chains sequenced from one sample in a study of blood T cell repertoires in COVID-19. Some clones are missing from TCRdb's copy, which holds only in-frame ones; the method was immunoSEQ multiplex PCR. Of under 250,000 clones in the sample, more than 70% are singletons; the top ten hold 9% to 15%. Sequencing input: peripheral blood. The receptors were sampled from a man at least 80 years old with acute or convalescent COVID-19.

The chain combines TRBV5-1 with TRBJ2-7; 7 positions match TRBD2. CDR1 and CDR2 from the germline V gene are SGHRS and YFSETQ. V was pared by 4 bases and J by 6 bases, with 7 bases of the junction left unmatched. This CDR3 is 13 amino acids long. The CDR3 DNA follows: TGCGCCAGCAGCGCGGGAGCTCGTGGCGAGCAGTACTTC. Protein sequence: CASSAGARGEQYF.

This sequence joins TRBV5-1 and TRBJ2-7, with D possibly TRBD1 on 6 matching bases. The germline gives CDR1 SGHRS, CDR2 YFSETQ. Trimming took off 1 base at V and 2 bases at J, with 19 bases between the two ends. The CDR3 spans 17 residues. This chain's CDR3 is CASSLLSSGHDTYEQYF. In nucleotides, the CDR3 is TGCGCCAGCAGCTTGCTATCATCGGGACATGATACCTACGAGCAGTACTTC. Filled out from reference TRBV5-1 and TRBJ2-7, the complete variable domain reads KAGVTQTPRYLIKTRGQQVTLSCSPISGHRSVSWYQQTPGQGLQFLFEYFSETQRNKGNFPGRFSGRQFSNSRSEMNVSTLELGDSALYLCASSLLSSGHDTYEQYFGPGTRLTVT.

The chain couples TRBV7-9 to TRBJ2-7; possible D gene TRBD1, 6 bases. V lost 5 bases and J lost 3, with 14 bases in between. The CDR3 is made up of 14 amino acids. CDR1 is SEHNR, CDR2 FQNEAQ, per germline (reference sequence). CDR3 nucleotide sequence: TGTGCCAGCAGCCATTCAGGGGACCTCTACGAGCAGTACTTC. It codes for CASSHSGDLYEQYF.

The chain joins TRBV19 to TRBJ1-5; 7 bases align to TRBD1. The ends lost 5 bases at V and 6 bases at J; junction bases unmatched: 4. The CDR3 extends over 13 amino acids. Germline V gives CDR1 LNHDA, CDR2 SQIVND (reference sequence). CDR3 sequence (DNA): TGTGCCAGTAGTGAAAACAGGGGTCAGCCCCAGCATTTT. Amino acids: CASSENRGQPQHF.

This chain joins TRBV10-3 and TRBJ2-3, with 12 bases aligning to TRBD2. The CDR3 totals 16 residues. V lost 8 bases, J lost 4 bases, and 10 bases stayed unmatched. Germline assignment: CDR1 ENHRY and CDR2 SYGVKD. The CDR3 sequence: CAIGFPTSGRSDTQYF. CDR3 sequence (DNA): TGTGCCATCGGATTTCCGACTAGCGGGAGATCAGATACGCAGTATTTT.

This clone has a handful of counts. CDR3 sequence reads: CASSLGLAGGQETQYF. The CDR3 region has the DNA TGTGCCAGCAGCTTAGGTCTTGCGGGGGGGCAGGAGACCCAGTACTTC. This chain uses TRBV11-2 with TRBJ2-5, with 9 bases fitting TRBD2. This CDR3 contains 16 residues. Per the germline V gene, CDR1 is SGHAT and CDR2 is FQNNGV. V shed 1 base and J 5 bases; nucleotides not matched to a gene: 8.

V is TRBV28 and J is TRBJ2-7, with a weak D call TRBD2 (7 bases). The CDR3 runs 15 residues. Germline CDR1 is MDHEN and CDR2 is SYDVKM. Between the trimmed V and J ends, which lost 3 bases and 0 bases, there was a span of 12 bases. The CDR3 sequence is CASSFGRGLSYEQYF. The CDR3 region has the DNA TGTGCCAGCAGTTTCGGGCGGGGGCTCTCCTACGAGCAGTACTTC.

On this clone: This same CDR3 is encoded by further DNA sequences in the sample. This chain joins TRBV9 and TRBJ2-7; TRBD2 matches at 14 bases. The CDR3 runs 15 residues. Looked up from germline, CDR1 is SGDLS and CDR2 is YYNGEE. J gave up 3 bases and V 4 bases, and 3 bases lay outside the gene matches. The CDR3 DNA reads as TGTGCCAGCAGCTTGGGGACTAGCGGGAGCTACGAGCAGTACTTC. Its protein product is CASSLGTSGSYEQYF.

Details on this clone: Other DNA sequences within the sample encode an identical CDR3. The CDR3 DNA reads as TGTGCCAGCAGCCAAGGGACTGGGGGTGGGAGGGAGCGGGGCTACACCTTC. Translating it yields CASSQGTGGGRERGYTF. V and J are TRBV3-1 (or the pseudogene TRBV3-2) and TRBJ1-2; D is possibly TRBD1 (5 bases). The germline V and J ends were trimmed by 1 base and 8 bases, with 23 bases remaining between them. The CDR3 extends over 17 amino acids. Germline V gene lookup returns CDR1 LGHDT and CDR2 YNNKEL (reference sequence).